This T cell receptor beta chain was captured in a study of blood T cell repertoires in COVID-19. Background on the study: Italy, Spain and the United States were the sources of the convalescent and acute COVID-19 samples. T cells, B-cell-depleted T cells, or PBMCs supplied cDNA or gDNA.

The CDR3 extends over 12 amino acids. With 5 bases removed from V and 4 bases from J, the gap between germline ends came to 8 bases. Looked up from germline, CDR1 is MDHEN and CDR2 is SYDVKM. How the authors handled the data: Quantification of nucleated cells was approximated via reference gene primer amplification. Assay used: immunoSEQ multiplex PCR; TCRdb lists only in-frame clones, some missing. For V, J and clone size, that table is used; D and trimming come from the DNA. The sample lists over 110,000 clones; around 84% were seen once. The chain links TRBV28 to TRBJ1-2; D remains ambiguous. The sequenced sample consisted of peripheral blood. The receptor comes from a man in his 60s with active or convalescent COVID-19. The CDR3 DNA is TGTGCCAGCAGTATACATGGCTATGGCTACACCTTC. Its protein product is CASSIHGYGYTF.